This T cell receptor (beta chain) was recorded in a study of cytomegalovirus exposure and HLA in healthy donors. Study at large: HLA-typed donors contributed 80 million or so unique TCRs, which were held in an early data release.

Trimming removed 4 bases from V and 10 bases from J; junction bases left unmatched: 6. The germline V gene has CDR1 SGHRS and CDR2 YFSETQ. CDR3 length: 12 amino acids. Researchers ran the PCR with 60 Vbeta and 13 Jbeta primers. TCRdb keeps only in-frame clones here, not all; method: immunoSEQ multiplex PCR. The sample holds about 96,000 clones, 50% to 80% seen once. The receptor was isolated from a man aged 55 to 70 in good health and CMV-seronegative. The sample was PBMCs. This chain connects TRBV5-1 to TRBJ2-3; TRBD2 aligns across 7 bases. As DNA, the CDR3 is TGCGCCAGCAGCCCGACTAGCAGCGCGCAGTATTTT. Translated, it gives CASSPTSSAQYF. Combining the CDR3 with reference TRBV5-1 and TRBJ2-3 gives the whole variable domain KAGVTQTPRYLIKTRGQQVTLSCSPISGHRSVSWYQQTPGQGLQFLFEYFSETQRNKGNFPGRFSGRQFSNSRSEMNVSTLELGDSALYLCASSPTSSAQYFGPGTRLTVL.